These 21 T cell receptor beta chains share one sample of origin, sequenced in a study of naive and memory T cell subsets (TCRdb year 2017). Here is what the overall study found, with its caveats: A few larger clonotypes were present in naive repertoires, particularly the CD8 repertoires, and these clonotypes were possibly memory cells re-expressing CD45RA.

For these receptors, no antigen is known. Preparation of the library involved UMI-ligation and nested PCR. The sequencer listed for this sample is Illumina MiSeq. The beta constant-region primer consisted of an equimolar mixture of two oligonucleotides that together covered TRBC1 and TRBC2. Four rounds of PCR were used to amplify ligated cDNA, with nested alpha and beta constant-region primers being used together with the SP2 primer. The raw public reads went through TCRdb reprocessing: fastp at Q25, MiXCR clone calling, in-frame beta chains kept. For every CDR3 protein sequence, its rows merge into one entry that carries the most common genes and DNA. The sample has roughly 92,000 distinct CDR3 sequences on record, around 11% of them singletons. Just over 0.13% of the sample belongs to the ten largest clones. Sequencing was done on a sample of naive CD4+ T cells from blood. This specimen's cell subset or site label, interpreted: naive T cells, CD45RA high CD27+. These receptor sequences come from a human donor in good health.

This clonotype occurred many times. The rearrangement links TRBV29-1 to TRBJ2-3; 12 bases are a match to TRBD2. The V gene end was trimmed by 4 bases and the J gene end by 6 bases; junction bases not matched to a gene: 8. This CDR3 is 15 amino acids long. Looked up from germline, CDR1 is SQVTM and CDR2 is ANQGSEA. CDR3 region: CSVGRLAGVGDTQYF. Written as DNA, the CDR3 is TGCAGCGTTGGAAGACTAGCGGGAGTCGGGGATACGCAGTATTTT.

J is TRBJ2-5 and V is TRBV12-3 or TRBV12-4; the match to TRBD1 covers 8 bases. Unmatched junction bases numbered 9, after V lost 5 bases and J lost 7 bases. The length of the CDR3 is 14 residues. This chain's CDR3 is CASSPDRARGTQYF. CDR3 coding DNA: TGTGCCAGCAGTCCGGACAGGGCGCGGGGGACCCAGTACTTC.

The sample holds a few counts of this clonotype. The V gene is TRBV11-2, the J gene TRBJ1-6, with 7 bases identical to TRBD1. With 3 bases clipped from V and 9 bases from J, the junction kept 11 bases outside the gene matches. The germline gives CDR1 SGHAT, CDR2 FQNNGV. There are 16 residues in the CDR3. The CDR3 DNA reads TGTGCCAGCAGCTTGGTGGGGGGACAGCTGGGTTCACCCCTCCACTTT. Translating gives CASSLVGGQLGSPLHF.

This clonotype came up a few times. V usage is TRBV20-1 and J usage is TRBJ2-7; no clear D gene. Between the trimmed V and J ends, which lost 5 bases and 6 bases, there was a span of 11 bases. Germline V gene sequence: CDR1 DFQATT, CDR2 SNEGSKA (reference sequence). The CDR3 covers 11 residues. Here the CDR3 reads CSASRTGEQYF. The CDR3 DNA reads TGCAGTGCTTCCCGGACGGGCGAGCAGTACTTC.

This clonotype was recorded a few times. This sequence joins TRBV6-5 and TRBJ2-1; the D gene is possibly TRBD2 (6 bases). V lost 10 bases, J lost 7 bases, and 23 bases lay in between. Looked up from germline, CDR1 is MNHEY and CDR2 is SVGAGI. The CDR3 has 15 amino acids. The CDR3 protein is CATRPLAVTRNEQFF. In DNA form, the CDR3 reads TGTGCCACCCGCCCACTAGCAGTCACTCGGAATGAGCAGTTCTTC.

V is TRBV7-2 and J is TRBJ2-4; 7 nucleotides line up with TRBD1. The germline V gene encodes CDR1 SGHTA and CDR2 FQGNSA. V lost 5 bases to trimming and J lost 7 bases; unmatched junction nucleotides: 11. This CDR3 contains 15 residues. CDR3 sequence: CASSPRDSTRNIQYF. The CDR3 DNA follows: TGTGCCAGCAGCCCCCGGGACAGCACCAGGAACATTCAGTACTTC.

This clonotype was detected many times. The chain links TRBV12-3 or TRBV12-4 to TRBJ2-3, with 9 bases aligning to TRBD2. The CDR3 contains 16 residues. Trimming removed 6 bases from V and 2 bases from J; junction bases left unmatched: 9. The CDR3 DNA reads TGTGCCAGCAGAACTCAGCGGGAGGCCTTCACAGATACGCAGTATTTT. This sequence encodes CASRTQREAFTDTQYF.

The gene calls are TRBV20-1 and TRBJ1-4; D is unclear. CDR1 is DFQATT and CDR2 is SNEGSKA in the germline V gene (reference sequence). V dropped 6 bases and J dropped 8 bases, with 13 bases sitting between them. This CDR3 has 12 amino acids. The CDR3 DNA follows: TGCAGTGCCGTTGGCCTCCGGGAAAAACTGTTTTTT. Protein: CSAVGLREKLFF.

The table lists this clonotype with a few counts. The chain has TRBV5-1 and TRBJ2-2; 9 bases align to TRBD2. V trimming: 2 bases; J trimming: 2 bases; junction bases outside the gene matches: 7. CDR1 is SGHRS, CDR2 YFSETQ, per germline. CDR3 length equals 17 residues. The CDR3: CASSFRSSGTNTGELFF. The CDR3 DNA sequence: TGCGCCAGCAGCTTCAGGTCTAGCGGGACCAACACCGGGGAGCTGTTTTTT.

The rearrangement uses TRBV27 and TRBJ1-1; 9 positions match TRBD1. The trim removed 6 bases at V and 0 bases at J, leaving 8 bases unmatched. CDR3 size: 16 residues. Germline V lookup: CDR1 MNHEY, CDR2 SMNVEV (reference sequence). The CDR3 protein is CASRNSDRGMNTEAFF. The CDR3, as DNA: TGTGCCAGCAGAAATTCGGACAGGGGAATGAACACTGAAGCTTTCTTT.

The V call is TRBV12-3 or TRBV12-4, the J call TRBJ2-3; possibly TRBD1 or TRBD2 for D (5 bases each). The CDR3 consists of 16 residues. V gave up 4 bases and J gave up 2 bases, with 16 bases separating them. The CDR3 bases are TGTGCCAGCAGTTCGAGGGGCGAGTCATTCACAGATACGCAGTATTTT. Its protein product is CASSSRGESFTDTQYF.

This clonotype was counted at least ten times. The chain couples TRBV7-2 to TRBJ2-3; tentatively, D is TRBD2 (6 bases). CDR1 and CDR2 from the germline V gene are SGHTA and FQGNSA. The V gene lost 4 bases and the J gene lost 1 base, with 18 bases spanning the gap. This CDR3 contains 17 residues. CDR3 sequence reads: CASSSPFGGAGTDTQYF. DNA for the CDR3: TGTGCCAGCAGCTCCCCCTTCGGCGGGGCGGGCACAGATACGCAGTATTTT.

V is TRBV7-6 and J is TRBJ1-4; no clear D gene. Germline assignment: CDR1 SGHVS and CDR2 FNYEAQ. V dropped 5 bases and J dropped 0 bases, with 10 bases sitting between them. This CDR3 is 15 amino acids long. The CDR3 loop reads CASSVGPTTNEKLFF. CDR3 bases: TGTGCCAGCAGCGTAGGCCCAACAACTAATGAAAAACTGTTTTTT.

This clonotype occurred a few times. The CDR3 is CASRPRDRVTALHF. The CDR3 nucleotides are TGTGCCAGCAGACCCCGGGACAGGGTGACGGCCCTCCACTTT. The chain joins TRBV28 to TRBJ1-6; TRBD1 aligns across 9 bases. The CDR3 consists of 14 residues. J was trimmed by 14 bases and V by 6 bases; bases with no gene match: 11. Germline V gene lookup returns CDR1 MDHEN and CDR2 SYDVKM.

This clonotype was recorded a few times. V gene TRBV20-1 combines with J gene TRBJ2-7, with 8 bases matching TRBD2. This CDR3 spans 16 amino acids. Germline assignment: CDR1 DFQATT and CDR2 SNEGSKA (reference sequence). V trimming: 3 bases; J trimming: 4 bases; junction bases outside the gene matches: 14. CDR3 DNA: TGCAGTGCTAGTCCCTCCGGGACTAGGGGTCTGTACGAGCAGTACTTC. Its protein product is CSASPSGTRGLYEQYF.

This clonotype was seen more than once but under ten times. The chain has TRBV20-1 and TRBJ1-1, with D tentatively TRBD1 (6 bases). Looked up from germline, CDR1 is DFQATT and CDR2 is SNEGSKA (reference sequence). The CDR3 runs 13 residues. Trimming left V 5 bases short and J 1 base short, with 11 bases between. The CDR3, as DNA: TGCAGTGCTCGTTACAGGGAGAACACTGAAGCTTTCTTT. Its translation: CSARYRENTEAFF.

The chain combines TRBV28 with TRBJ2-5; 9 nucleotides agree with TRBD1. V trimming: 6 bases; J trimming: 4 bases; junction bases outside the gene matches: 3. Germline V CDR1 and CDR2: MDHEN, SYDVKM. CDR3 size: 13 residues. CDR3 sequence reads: CASRQGARETQYF. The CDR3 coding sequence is TGTGCCAGCAGACAGGGGGCAAGAGAGACCCAGTACTTC.

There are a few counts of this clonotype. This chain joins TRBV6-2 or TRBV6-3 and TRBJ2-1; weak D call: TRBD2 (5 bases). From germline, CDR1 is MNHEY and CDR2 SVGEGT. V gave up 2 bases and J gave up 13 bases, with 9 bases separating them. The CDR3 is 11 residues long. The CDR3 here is CASSYGLAQFF. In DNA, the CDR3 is TGTGCCAGCAGTTACGGGCTAGCTCAGTTCTTC.

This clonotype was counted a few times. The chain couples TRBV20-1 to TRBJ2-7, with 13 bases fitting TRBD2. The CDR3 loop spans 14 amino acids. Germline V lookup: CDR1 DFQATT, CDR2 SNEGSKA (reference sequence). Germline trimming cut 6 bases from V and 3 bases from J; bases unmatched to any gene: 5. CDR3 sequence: CSAPGLAGFYEQYF. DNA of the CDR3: TGCAGTGCACCGGGACTAGCGGGGTTCTACGAGCAGTACTTC.

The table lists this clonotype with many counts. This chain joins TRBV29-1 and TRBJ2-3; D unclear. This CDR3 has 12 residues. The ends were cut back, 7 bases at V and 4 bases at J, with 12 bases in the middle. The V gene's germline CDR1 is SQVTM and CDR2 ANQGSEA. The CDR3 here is CSALWGADTQYF. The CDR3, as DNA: TGCAGCGCCCTATGGGGTGCAGATACGCAGTATTTT.

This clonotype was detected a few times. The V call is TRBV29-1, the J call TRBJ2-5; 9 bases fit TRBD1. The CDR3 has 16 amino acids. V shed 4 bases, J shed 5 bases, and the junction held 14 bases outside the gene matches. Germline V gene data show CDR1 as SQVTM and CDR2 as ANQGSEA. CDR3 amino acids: CSVVGTGRSSGETQYF. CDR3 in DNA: TGCAGCGTTGTGGGGACAGGGAGGTCCTCGGGGGAGACCCAGTACTTC. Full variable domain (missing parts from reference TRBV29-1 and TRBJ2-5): SAVISQKPSRDICQRGTSLTIQCQVDSQVTMMFWYRQQPGQSLTLIATANQGSEATYESGFVIDKFPISRPNLTFSTLTVSNMSPEDSSIYLCSVVGTGRSSGETQYFGPGTRLLVL.